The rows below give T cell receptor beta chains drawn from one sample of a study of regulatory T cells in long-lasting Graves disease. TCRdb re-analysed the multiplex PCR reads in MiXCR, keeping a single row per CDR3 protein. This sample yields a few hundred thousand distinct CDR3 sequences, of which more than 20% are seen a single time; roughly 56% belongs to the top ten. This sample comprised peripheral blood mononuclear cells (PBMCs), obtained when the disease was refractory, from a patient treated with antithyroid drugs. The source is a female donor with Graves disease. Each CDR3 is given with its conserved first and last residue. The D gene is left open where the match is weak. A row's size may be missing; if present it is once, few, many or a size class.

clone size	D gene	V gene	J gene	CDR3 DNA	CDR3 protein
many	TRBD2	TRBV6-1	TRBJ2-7	TGTGCCAGCACCGGGGAGGGGTCCTACGAGCAGTACTTC	CASTGEGSYEQYF
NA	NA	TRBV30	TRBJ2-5	TGTGCCTGGAGCAGGGGAGAGACCCAGTACTTC	CAWSRGETQYF
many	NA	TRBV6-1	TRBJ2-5	TGTGCCAGCCAGGGTTTCGGGGAGACCCAGTACTTC	CASQGFGETQYF
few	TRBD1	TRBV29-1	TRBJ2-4	TGCAGCGTTTATAAGACAGGGGGGCTGATTCAGTACTTC	CSVYKTGGLIQYF
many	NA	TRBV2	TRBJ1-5	TGTGCCTCAAGACGGGAGGAAAATCAGCCCCAGCATTTT	CASRREENQPQHF
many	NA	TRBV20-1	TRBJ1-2	TGCAGAGTGGGGGCTAGTGACTATGGCTACACCTTC	CRVGASDYGYTF
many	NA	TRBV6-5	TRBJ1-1	TGTGCCAGCAGTTACTCGATTAAGGGGGGCATGAACACTGAAGCTTTCTTT	CASSYSIKGGMNTEAFF
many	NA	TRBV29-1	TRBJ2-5	TGCAGCGTTGCGACTGCGGACCAAGAGACCCAGTACTTC	CSVATADQETQYF
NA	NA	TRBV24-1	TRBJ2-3	TGTGCCACCAGTCGGGGAGACACAGATACGCAGTATTTT	CATSRGDTDTQYF
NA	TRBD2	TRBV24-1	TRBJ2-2	TGTGCCACCAGTGACACCCCTAGCGGGCCGAACACCGGGGAGCTGTTTTTT	CATSDTPSGPNTGELFF
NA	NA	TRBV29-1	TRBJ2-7	TGCAGCGTCGGACACCCACCCTACGAGCAGTACTTC	CSVGHPPYEQYF
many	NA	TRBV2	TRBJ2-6	TGTGCCAGCAGTGAAGGGGTGGCTGGGGCCAACGTCCTGACTTTC	CASSEGVAGANVLTF
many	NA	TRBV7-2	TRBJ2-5	TGTGCCAGCAGCTTAGCTGCGGAGACCCAGTACTTC	CASSLAAETQYF
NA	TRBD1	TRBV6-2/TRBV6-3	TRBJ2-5	TGTGCCAGCAGTTACCGGGACAGAGTTGAAGAGACCCAGTACTTC	CASSYRDRVEETQYF
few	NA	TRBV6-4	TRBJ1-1	TGTGCCAGCAGTTACACAAACTTTGGGACACGAGGTGAAGCTTTCTTT	CASSYTNFGTRGEAFF
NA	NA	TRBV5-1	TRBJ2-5	TGCGCCAGCAGCTTGGCCGGATTAGGTGGGCTAGAGACCCAGTACTTC	CASSLAGLGGLETQYF
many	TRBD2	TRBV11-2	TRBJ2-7	TGTGCCAGCAGCTCAAGTCGCGGGAGGGGGCCCTACGAGCAGTACTTC	CASSSSRGRGPYEQYF
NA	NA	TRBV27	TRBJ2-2	TGTGCCAGCAGCCCCGTTCCCAACACCGGGGAGCTGTTTTTT	CASSPVPNTGELFF
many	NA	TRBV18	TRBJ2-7	TGTGCCAGCTCACCAAAAAGGGACTCCCACGAGCAGTACTTC	CASSPKRDSHEQYF
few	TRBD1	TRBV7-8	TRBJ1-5	TGTGCCAGCAGCAACAGGGGGCCTCAGCCCCAGCATTTT	CASSNRGPQPQHF
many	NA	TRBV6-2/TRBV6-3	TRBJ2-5	TGTGCCAGCCAAAATCCAGGGCTAGAAGGTGGAGAGACCCAGTACTTC	CASQNPGLEGGETQYF
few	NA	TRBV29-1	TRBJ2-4	TGCAGCGTAATATTAGCCAAAAACATTCAGTACTTC	CSVILAKNIQYF
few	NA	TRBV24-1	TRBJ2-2	TGTGCCACCAGTGATTGGGCCGGGGGAGTGGGCACCGGGGAGCTGTTTTTT	CATSDWAGGVGTGELFF
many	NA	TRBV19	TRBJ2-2	TGTGCCAGCCGGACCGGGGCAAACACCGGGGAGCTGTTTTTT	CASRTGANTGELFF
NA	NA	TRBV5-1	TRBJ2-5	TGCGCCAGCAGCTTAACGGACTACAGGGATAAGTACTTC	CASSLTDYRDKYF
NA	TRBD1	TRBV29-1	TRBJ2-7	TGCAGCGTCCCAGGACAGGGGACCTACGAGCAGTACTTC	CSVPGQGTYEQYF
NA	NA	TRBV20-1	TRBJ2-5	TGCAGTGCTAGAACCCACCTACCGGGGACTCGTCGATTC	CSARTHLPGTRRF
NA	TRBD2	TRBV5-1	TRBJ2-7	TGCGCCAGCAGCTTGGCCGGTTTGACTAGCGGTTCCTACGAGCAGTACTTC	CASSLAGLTSGSYEQYF